What follows are 22 T cell receptor beta chains derived from one specimen sequenced in a study of T cells in Graves' hyperthyroidism and ophthalmopathy. TCR beta CDR3 region amplification was performed from RNA transcripts. HTBI primers were used for first-round RT-PCR of the TCR CDR3. TCRdb called the multiplex PCR reads again in MiXCR, with one record for every CDR3 protein. In the table there are roughly 500,000 distinct CDR3 sequences, 40% to 50% of which are singletons. Sequences were obtained from peripheral blood or thyroid tissue (not recorded which). These receptors came from an adult woman with Graves' disease, either hyperthyroidism or ophthalmopathy (not recorded which).

This clonotype appeared once. The chain couples TRBV20-1 to TRBJ2-3; D gene unclear. This CDR3 is 13 amino acids long. The ends were cut back, 7 bases at V and 4 bases at J, with 15 bases in the middle. Germline lookup yields CDR1 DFQATT and CDR2 SNEGSKA (reference sequence). The CDR3 loop is CSDPTPESDTQYF. CDR3 nucleotides: TGCAGTGACCCGACTCCTGAATCAGATACGCAGTATTTT.

Ten or more counts support this clonotype. The chain has TRBV5-1 and TRBJ1-1, with no clear D. Trimming cost V 5 bases and J 1 base, with 9 bases left between them. Germline CDR1 is SGHRS and CDR2 is YFSETQ. The CDR3 loop spans 13 amino acids. CDR3 DNA sequence: TGCGCCAGCAGAGGTCTAGGGAACACTGAAGCTTTCTTT. It translates to CASRGLGNTEAFF.

This clonotype was observed many times. The chain links TRBV4-1 to TRBJ1-5; a possible D gene is TRBD1 (5 bases). CDR1 MGHRA and CDR2 YSYEKL come from the germline V gene. V was trimmed by 0 bases and J by 3 bases, leaving 9 bases between them. The CDR3 contains 15 residues. The CDR3 loop is CASSQERRDNQPQHF. DNA of the CDR3: TGCGCCAGCAGCCAAGAACGCAGGGACAATCAGCCCCAGCATTTT.

The genes are TRBV4-1 and TRBJ2-7, with D perhaps being TRBD1 or TRBD2 (5 bases each). Germline V lookup: CDR1 MGHRA, CDR2 YSYEKL. The CDR3 totals 14 residues. V was clipped by 2 bases and J by 0 bases, with 8 bases between them. The CDR3 coding sequence is TGCGCCAGCAGCCAACCAGGGAGCTCCTACGAGCAGTACTTC. Translated, it gives CASSQPGSSYEQYF.

This clonotype was seen repeatedly, ten times or more. The V and J genes are TRBV2 and TRBJ1-4; the D gene is possibly TRBD1 (6 bases). CDR1 is SNHLY and CDR2 is FYNNEI in the germline V gene. V was cut by 5 bases and J by 0 bases, with 10 bases left in between. CDR3 length equals 15 residues. Here the CDR3 reads CASSRRQATNEKLFF. CDR3 DNA: TGTGCCAGCAGTCGAAGACAGGCAACTAATGAAAAACTGTTTTTT.

The chain links TRBV7-4 to TRBJ2-7; D unclear. The V end was cut by 6 bases, the J end by 4 bases, with 13 bases between. Germline CDR1 SGHVT, CDR2 SQSDAQ. The CDR3 is made up of 13 amino acids. The CDR3 here is CASSYAENYEQYF. CDR3 sequence (DNA): TGTGCCAGCAGTTATGCGGAGAATTACGAGCAGTACTTC.

This clonotype was counted a few times. The chain employs TRBV18 and TRBJ1-2; D not certain. Germline-derived CDR1 and CDR2 are KGHSH and LQKENI. The CDR3 consists of 14 residues. With 0 bases removed from V and 5 bases from J, the gap between germline ends came to 10 bases. CDR3 nucleotides: TGTGCCAGCTCACCACCCTCAGCGTTTTATGGCTACACCTTC. Translated: CASSPPSAFYGYTF. The entire variable domain, with the rest obtained from reference TRBV18 and TRBJ1-2, is as follows: NAGVMQNPRHLVRRRGQEARLRCSPMKGHSHVYWYRQLPEEGLKFMVYLQKENIIDESGMPKERFSAEFPKEGPSILRIQQVVRGDSAAYFCASSPPSAFYGYTFGSGTRLTVV.

The chain combines TRBV15 with TRBJ1-2; D not certain. Trimming removed 0 bases at V and 8 bases at J, with 19 bases between. Germline V gene sequence: CDR1 LNHNV, CDR2 YYDKDF (reference sequence). The CDR3 loop spans 16 amino acids. For the CDR3, the DNA is TGTGCCACCAGCAGAGATTTAGTCGGCACCAACCAAGGCTACACCTTC. Amino acid sequence: CATSRDLVGTNQGYTF.

The table lists this clonotype with many counts. The chain combines TRBV20-1 with TRBJ1-3; D is possibly TRBD1 (5 bases). The germline V and J ends were trimmed by 3 bases and 4 bases, with 16 bases remaining between them. The CDR3 runs to 15 residues. Germline CDR1 DFQATT, CDR2 SNEGSKA (reference sequence). CDR3 sequence reads: CSASYAREMGNTIYF. In DNA, the CDR3 is TGCAGTGCTAGCTATGCCAGGGAGATGGGAAACACCATATATTTT.

The genes are TRBV10-2 and TRBJ2-6; no definite D call. The germline CDR1 and CDR2 sequences are WSHSY and SAAADI. Trimming shortened V by 0 bases and J by 1 base, and 7 bases separated the two germline ends. The CDR3 is made up of 16 amino acids. CDR3 DNA: TGCGCCAGCAGTGAGTCGATGGGTTCTGGGGCCAACGTCCTGACTTTC. Translated, it gives CASSESMGSGANVLTF.

The rearrangement uses TRBV7-9 and TRBJ1-5; no definite D call. CDR1 is SEHNR, CDR2 FQNEAQ, per germline (reference sequence). This CDR3 region has 14 residues. Trimming left V 4 bases short and J 9 bases short, with 16 bases between. In DNA, the CDR3 is TGTGCCAGCAGCTCCGGTCCTCCCGGAGGGCCCCAGCATTTT. Translation gives CASSSGPPGGPQHF.

The rearrangement joins TRBV29-1 to TRBJ2-7; no reliable D call. V was clipped by 4 bases and J by 3 bases, with 10 bases between them. CDR3 length: 12 amino acids. Looked up from germline, CDR1 is SQVTM and CDR2 is ANQGSEA. In DNA, the CDR3 is TGCAGCGTTGCTTTATTGGGCTACGAGCAGTACTTC. It codes for CSVALLGYEQYF.

A word on this clonotype: The germline gene is not matched at one end of the junction; a read error may be the cause. The rearrangement links TRBV28 to TRBJ1-5; no clear D gene. This CDR3 contains 12 residues. CDR1 is MDHEN, CDR2 SYDVKM, per germline. The DNA for the CDR3 is TGTGCCACCTCCGAGGGCTCCGGGCCCCGGCATTTT. Amino acid sequence: CATSEGSGPRHF. The variable domain in full, with the rest retrieved from reference TRBV28 and TRBJ1-5, is DVKVTQSSRYLVKRTGEKVFLECVQDMDHENMFWYRQDPGLGLRLIYFSYDVKMKEKGDIPEGYSVSREKKERFSLILESASTNQTSMYLCATSEGSGPRHFGDGTRLSIL.

The chain is built from TRBV10-3 and TRBJ1-1, with a tentative D call TRBD1 (5 bases). CDR1 ENHRY and CDR2 SYGVKD come from the germline V gene. The CDR3 is 18 residues long. V lost 0 bases and J lost 1, with 18 bases in between. The CDR3 reads CAISESSGGGTGNTEAFF. The CDR3 bases are TGTGCCATCAGTGAGTCCAGCGGGGGGGGGACTGGGAACACTGAAGCTTTCTTT.

On this clonotype itself: An end of the junction does not agree with germline; a read error may underlie this. The chain links TRBV7-9 to TRBJ1-1; tentatively, D is TRBD1 (6 bases). CDR3 size: 15 residues. Germline CDR1 reads SEHNR; CDR2 reads FQNEAQ (reference sequence). The CDR3 DNA reads as TGTGCCGGCAGCGCCCCGGAAGGGGGACGAGCTGAAGCTTTCTTT. Its protein is CAGSAPEGGRAEAFF.

V usage is TRBV7-2 and J usage is TRBJ2-5; D possibly corresponds to TRBD1 (6 bases). Germline V lookup: CDR1 SGHTA, CDR2 FQGNSA. Trimming pared 8 bases from V and 5 bases from J, leaving 15 bases between. The CDR3 covers 13 residues. The CDR3 DNA follows: TGTGCCAGCGGACAGACCATTGGTGAGACCCAGTACTTC. It encodes CASGQTIGETQYF. Combining the CDR3 with reference TRBV7-2 and TRBJ2-5 gives the whole variable domain GAGVSQSPSNKVTEKGKDVELRCDPISGHTALYWYRQSLGQGLEFLIYFQGNSAPDKSGLPSDRFSAERTGGSVSTLTIQRTQQEDSAVYLCASGQTIGETQYFGPGTRLLVL.

CDR3 coding DNA: TGTGCCATCGGCGACAGGGGGCGCGTTGATGGCTACACCTTC. The encoded protein is CAIGDRGRVDGYTF. V gene TRBV10-3 combines with J gene TRBJ1-2; the match to TRBD1 covers 10 bases. V dropped 8 bases and J dropped 6; count of bases not matched to a gene: 9. There are 14 residues in the CDR3. Germline loops: CDR1 ENHRY, CDR2 SYGVKD.

The chain carries TRBV2 and TRBJ1-1, with TRBD1 identical over 7 bases. The germline V gene has CDR1 SNHLY and CDR2 FYNNEI. This CDR3 has 14 amino acids. V lost 5 bases and J lost 5; bases outside the gene matches: 8. CDR3 nucleotides: TGTGCCAGCAGTATGGCCAGGGGGGGAACTGAAGCTTTCTTT. The encoded protein is CASSMARGGTEAFF.

The CDR3 reads CAISEEASGAYEQYF. CDR3 nucleotide sequence: TGTGCCATCAGTGAGGAGGCTAGCGGGGCCTACGAGCAGTACTTC. V usage is TRBV10-3 and J usage is TRBJ2-7, with TRBD2 matching over 9 bases. The CDR3 spans 15 residues. The J segment lost 2 bases and the V segment lost 2 bases, leaving 4 bases of the junction unmatched. Per the germline V gene, CDR1 is ENHRY and CDR2 is SYGVKD.

This clonotype has just a few counts. DNA for the CDR3: TGTGCCAGCAGCCTCGGGACAATCGATGGCTACACCTTC. Its protein product is CASSLGTIDGYTF. The gene calls are TRBV2 and TRBJ1-2, with D possibly TRBD1 on 6 matching bases. Germline lookup yields CDR1 SNHLY and CDR2 FYNNEI. The CDR3 length is 13 residues. The V end was cut by 6 bases, the J end by 6 bases, with 14 bases between.

This clonotype was picked up many times. The chain has TRBV25-1 and TRBJ1-6; D unresolved. Germline CDR1 MGHDK, CDR2 SYGVNS. Trimming stripped 1 base from V and 0 bases from J, with 7 bases between. This CDR3 region has 16 residues. CDR3 amino acids: CASSESISSYNSPLHF. DNA for the CDR3: TGTGCCAGCAGTGAATCGATTAGCTCCTATAATTCACCCCTCCACTTT. The variable domain in full, with the rest retrieved from reference TRBV25-1 and TRBJ1-6, is EADIYQTPRYLVIGTGKKITLECSQTMGHDKMYWYQQDPGMELHLIHYSYGVNSTEKGDLSSESTVSRIRTEHFPLTLESARPSHTSQYLCASSESISSYNSPLHFGNGTRLTVT.

This clonotype was recorded many times. As DNA, the CDR3 is TGTGCCAGCAGCCGCGGTGGGACAGGCAAAGAGACCCAGTACTTC. Protein: CASSRGGTGKETQYF. J is TRBJ2-5 and V is TRBV7-3, with 8 bases lining up with TRBD1. The V and J ends lost 5 bases and 3 bases, in that order; junction bases with no gene match: 8. Germline CDR1 SGHTA, CDR2 FQGTGA. CDR3 length: 15 residues.